This is a list of T cell receptor beta chains from one sample in a study of blood T cell repertoires in COVID-19. The table came from immunoSEQ multiplex PCR; TCRdb's copy has only in-frame clones and leaves some out. This table has 150,000 to 200,000 clones, more than 65% appearing once. Input material: PBMCs or T cells enriched from blood (not recorded which). Receptors originate from a man aged 50-60 years who had recovered from COVID-19. The CDR3 runs from the conserved cysteine through the conserved F or W. A D gene is named only where the DNA matches it firmly. A clone size is listed for some rows: how often the clone was seen (once, few, many), or a class if it is expanded.

>TRBV7-9|.|TRBJ1-1|.
CASSSLRGRGTEAFF
TGTGCCAGCAGCTCGCTCAGGGGTAGAGGCACTGAAGCTTTCTTT
>TRBV6-4|.|TRBJ1-5|.
CASPVESKPQHF
TGTGCCAGCCCGGTTGAGAGTAAGCCCCAGCATTTT
>TRBV27|.|TRBJ1-6|.
CASSRVQGNSPLHF
TGTGCCAGCAGTAGGGTACAGGGAAATTCACCCCTCCACTTT
>TRBV19|TRBD2|TRBJ2-3|.
CASTEKLAGRTDTQYF
TGTGCCAGTACCGAAAAACTAGCGGGGCGCACAGATACGCAGTATTTT
>TRBV19|.|TRBJ1-2|.
CASSLTGPNYGYTF
TGTGCCAGTAGTTTGACAGGACCTAACTATGGCTACACCTTC
>TRBV5-4|.|TRBJ1-4|.
CASSSQQGTNEKLFF
TGTGCCAGCAGCTCACAACAGGGAACTAATGAAAAACTGTTTTTT
>TRBV7-9|.|TRBJ1-1|.
CASSLAGGNTEAFF
TGTGCCAGCAGCTTAGCAGGAGGTAACACTGAAGCTTTCTTT
>TRBV3-1/TRBV3-2|.|TRBJ1-6|.
CASSQGHKNSPLHF
TGTGCCAGCAGCCAAGGTCACAAAAATTCACCCCTCCACTTT
>TRBV28|TRBD1|TRBJ1-6|few
CASTDAEGASNSPLHF
TGTGCCAGCACGGACGCGGAGGGGGCGAGTAATTCACCCCTCCACTTT
>TRBV27|TRBD1|TRBJ1-1|.
CASSFGTGLNTEAFF
TGTGCCAGCAGTTTTGGGACAGGGTTGAACACTGAAGCTTTCTTT
>TRBV2|.|TRBJ1-4|few
CASRDNPGNEKLFF
TGTGCCAGCAGAGATAATCCGGGGAATGAAAAACTGTTTTTT
>TRBV2|TRBD2|TRBJ2-1|.
CASRTLAGSSYNEQFF
TGTGCCAGCAGAACCCTAGCGGGGAGCTCCTACAATGAGCAGTTCTTC
>TRBV18|TRBD2|TRBJ2-1|once
CASSPPNLAGDNEQFF
TGTGCCAGCTCACCGCCCAATCTAGCGGGAGATAATGAGCAGTTCTTC
>TRBV28|TRBD1|TRBJ1-2|few
CASSPGDRVEGYTF
TGTGCCAGCAGCCCCGGGGACAGGGTTGAGGGCTACACCTTC
>TRBV19|TRBD1|TRBJ1-5|.
CASRRQGQNQPQHF
TGTGCCAGTAGACGACAGGGGCAAAATCAGCCCCAGCATTTT
>TRBV3-1/TRBV3-2|.|TRBJ1-5|.
CASSQGRNQPQHF
TGTGCCAGCAGCCAAGGGCGCAATCAGCCCCAGCATTTT
>TRBV19|.|TRBJ2-3|.
CASSDRYGTDTQYF
TGTGCCAGTAGTGACAGGTATGGCACAGATACGCAGTATTTT
>TRBV19|.|TRBJ2-1|.
CASTMASGQWEQFF
TGTGCCAGTACAATGGCCTCGGGACAATGGGAGCAGTTCTTC
>TRBV5-4|.|TRBJ1-3|once
CASSKQGVSGNTIYF
TGTGCCAGCAGCAAACAGGGTGTCAGTGGAAACACCATATATTTT
>TRBV2|.|TRBJ2-7|once
CASSEIRGQYEQYF
TGTGCCAGCAGTGAAATCAGAGGCCAGTACGAGCAGTACTTC
>TRBV10-2|TRBD1|TRBJ1-2|once
CASSEPDRGWGYTF
TGCGCCAGCAGTGAGCCGGACAGGGGTTGGGGCTACACCTTC
>TRBV28|.|TRBJ2-2|.
CASSDTNTGELFF
TGTGCCAGCAGTGACACTAACACCGGGGAGCTGTTTTTT
>TRBV2|TRBD1|TRBJ2-7|.
CASSEGRGSYEQYF
TGTGCCAGCAGTGAAGGCAGGGGGTCCTACGAGCAGTACTTC
>TRBV11-3|.|TRBJ2-7|few
CASSLDPSYEQYF
TGTGCCAGCAGCTTAGATCCGAGTTACGAGCAGTACTTC
>TRBV27|.|TRBJ2-4|.
CASSLHRGGAKNIQYF
TGTGCCAGCAGTTTGCACAGGGGGGGGGCCAAAAACATTCAGTACTTC
>TRBV7-8|TRBD2|TRBJ2-1|.
CASSLVGGRAGLMFF
TGTGCCAGCAGCTTAGTAGGTGGGAGGGCCGGATTGATGTTCTTC
>TRBV5-4|.|TRBJ2-2|.
CASSSQGSGTGELFF
TGTGCCAGCAGCTCCCAGGGAAGCGGGACCGGGGAGCTGTTTTTT
>TRBV7-9|.|TRBJ2-7|.
CASSFQGSSYEQYF
TGTGCCAGCAGCTTCCAGGGGAGCTCCTACGAGCAGTACTTC
>TRBV6-1|TRBD2|TRBJ2-1|.
CASSEASGGGIQPFF
TGTGCCAGCAGTGAAGCGTCCGGGGGGGGAATTCAACCGTTCTTC
>TRBV13|TRBD1|TRBJ1-1|.
CASSLLQGAGNTEAFF
TGTGCCAGCAGCTTACTACAGGGGGCTGGGAACACTGAAGCTTTCTTT
>TRBV27|.|TRBJ2-3|.
CASRPKGSSTDTQYF
TGTGCCAGCAGGCCAAAAGGGAGTAGCACAGATACGCAGTATTTT
>TRBV7-3|.|TRBJ2-7|few
CASSPAAVPSYEQYF
TGTGCCAGCAGCCCTGCTGCGGTCCCCAGCTACGAGCAGTACTTC
>TRBV7-8|TRBD2|TRBJ2-1|.
CASSLTGTSGNEQFF
TGTGCCAGCAGCTTGACCGGGACTAGCGGTAATGAGCAGTTCTTC
>TRBV12-3/TRBV12-4|.|TRBJ2-2|.
CASSMYGGELFF
TGTGCCAGCAGTATGTACGGCGGGGAGCTGTTTTTT
>TRBV11-2|.|TRBJ2-1|.
CASSLPRSSYNEQFF
TGTGCCAGCAGCTTACCCAGAAGCTCCTACAATGAGCAGTTCTTC
>TRBV5-5|TRBD1|TRBJ1-6|.
CASSLAWSTGGFSPLHF
TGTGCCAGCAGCTTGGCTTGGTCGACAGGGGGCTTTTCACCCCTCCACTTT
>TRBV28|.|TRBJ2-5|few
CASSLWGRDQETQYF
TGTGCCAGCAGTTTATGGGGGAGAGACCAAGAGACCCAGTACTTC
>TRBV7-2|TRBD1|TRBJ2-1|.
CASSLRTGDGEQFF
TGTGCCAGCAGCTTGAGGACAGGGGATGGTGAGCAGTTCTTC
>TRBV18|TRBD1|TRBJ2-2|once
CASSPDRVTGELFF
TGTGCCAGCTCACCCGACAGGGTAACCGGGGAGCTGTTTTTT
>TRBV3-1/TRBV3-2|.|TRBJ1-5|.
CASSLAHRYRNHSNQPQHF
TGTGCCAGCAGCCTAGCTCACCGATACAGGAATCATAGCAATCAGCCCCAGCATTTT